Below are 30 T cell receptor beta chains sequenced from a single sample in a study of T cells in Graves' hyperthyroidism and ophthalmopathy. Amplified TCR beta CDR3 regions came from RNA transcripts. TCR CDR3 underwent first-round RT-PCR with the HTBI primer set. TCRdb independently ran MiXCR on the multiplex PCR reads; one entry per CDR3 protein. Among some 490,000 distinct CDR3 sequences listed, around a fifth were seen once. Sequencing was carried out using blood. The receptors shown here come from a woman aged 65 to 85 with Graves' ophthalmopathy.

The chain joins TRBV19 to TRBJ1-1; 7 nucleotides line up with TRBD1. With 5 bases clipped from V and 4 bases from J, the junction kept 13 bases outside the gene matches. This CDR3 region has 16 residues. Germline V gene lookup returns CDR1 LNHDA and CDR2 SQIVND (reference sequence). In DNA, the CDR3 is TGTGCCAGTAGTTCCTTGAGGGGGCAAGGAGGCACTGAAGCTTTCTTT. Its translation: CASSSLRGQGGTEAFF.

This CDR3 reads CASSEANKNEKLFF. Here the CDR3 DNA reads TGTGCCAGCAGTGAAGCGAACAAAAATGAAAAACTGTTTTTT. This chain joins TRBV6-1 and TRBJ1-4; D is unclear. Germline loops: CDR1 MNHNS, CDR2 SASEGT. The CDR3 covers 14 residues. Trimming removed 0 bases from V and 5 bases from J, with 7 bases in between.

The chain couples TRBV6-1 to TRBJ2-5; perhaps TRBD2 as D (5 bases). V lost 6 bases, J lost 5 bases, and 13 bases lay in between. CDR1 and CDR2 from the germline V gene are MNHNS and SASEGT. The CDR3 consists of 13 residues. The CDR3 reads CASSPGLWETQYF. The CDR3 DNA reads as TGTGCCAGCAGCCCCGGACTGTGGGAGACCCAGTACTTC.

The CDR3 is CASRAQGGNYEQYF. The DNA of the CDR3 is TGTGCCAGCAGGGCACAGGGAGGGAACTACGAGCAGTACTTC. This rearrangement joins TRBV27 to TRBJ2-7, with D perhaps TRBD2 (7 bases). Germline V gene lookup returns CDR1 MNHEY and CDR2 SMNVEV (reference sequence). CDR3 size: 14 residues. V was clipped by 6 bases and J by 3 bases, with 15 bases between them.

This clonotype showed up many times. The chain employs TRBV2 and TRBJ2-4, with 7 bases fitting TRBD1. Trimming took 4 bases from V and 12 from J; bases not matched to a gene: 9. The germline CDR1 and CDR2 sequences are SNHLY and FYNNEI. The CDR3 sequence is 13 residues long. CDR3: CASSGAPRDSQYF. The CDR3 region has the DNA TGTGCCAGCAGTGGGGCCCCCCGGGACAGTCAGTACTTC.

This chain connects TRBV7-2 to TRBJ2-7; either TRBD1 or TRBD2 may fit D (5 bases each). V lost 10 bases and J lost 7, with 20 bases in between. The V gene's germline CDR1 is SGHTA and CDR2 FQGNSA. This CDR3 has 13 residues. The CDR3 sequence is CATTGQGSLEQYF. The CDR3 nucleotides read TGTGCCACCACGGGGCAGGGCTCCCTTGAGCAGTACTTC.

This clonotype was detected once. The V gene is TRBV20-1, the J gene TRBJ1-2, with a weak D call TRBD1 (6 bases). Trimming shortened V by 0 bases and J by 6 bases, and 20 bases separated the two germline ends. CDR1 and CDR2 (germline): DFQATT, SNEGSKA (reference sequence). This CDR3 spans 16 amino acids. The CDR3 sequence is CSARDQRQRGVDGYTF. CDR3 DNA sequence: TGCAGTGCTAGAGATCAACGGCAAAGGGGGGTGGATGGCTACACCTTC.

The V gene is TRBV6-1, the J gene TRBJ2-5, with D perhaps assigned TRBD1 or TRBD2 (6 bases each). Germline V lookup: CDR1 MNHNS, CDR2 SASEGT. CDR3 length: 13 amino acids. The germline V and J ends were trimmed by 10 bases and 5 bases, with 17 bases remaining between them. The CDR3 loop is CATYSGGWETQYF. The CDR3 coding sequence is TGTGCCACCTACTCCGGGGGCTGGGAGACCCAGTACTTC.

In its sample, this clonotype was seen a few times. This sequence joins TRBV3-1 and TRBJ1-3, with 8 bases matching TRBD1. The J segment lost 0 bases and the V segment lost 6 bases, leaving 7 bases of the junction unmatched. The CDR3 length is 16 residues. Per the germline V gene, CDR1 is LGHDT and CDR2 is YNNKEL (reference sequence). The CDR3 nucleotides read TGTGCCAGCAGTTATCGGGACAGGCCCTCTGGAAACACCATATATTTT. This gives the protein CASSYRDRPSGNTIYF.

Note on this clonotype: Just one base apart from a much larger clone, this may be a read error. V is TRBV6-5 and J is TRBJ2-5, with TRBD1 as a possible D gene (7 bases). CDR1 and CDR2 (germline): MNHEY, SVGAGI. This CDR3 contains 15 residues. CDR3 DNA: TGTGCCGGCAGTTACTCGTATTCAGGGGGGGAGACCCAGTACTTC. It specifies CAGSYSYSGGETQYF.

Many counts were recorded for this clonotype. The chain uses TRBV30 and TRBJ2-5; D ambiguous. V dropped 4 bases and J dropped 5 bases, with 17 bases sitting between them. Germline values: CDR1 GTSNPN, CDR2 SVGIG (reference sequence). The CDR3 is 14 amino acids. The CDR3 loop is CAWTVPPGYETQYF. In DNA, the CDR3 is TGTGCCTGGACTGTACCCCCGGGTTATGAGACCCAGTACTTC.

Many counts were recorded for this clonotype. The chain recombines TRBV29-1 with TRBJ2-1; the match to TRBD1 covers 12 bases. The CDR3 runs 13 residues. The germline V gene has CDR1 SQVTM and CDR2 ANQGSEA. V was clipped by 7 bases and J by 7 bases; unmatched bases: 5. The CDR3 protein is CSGGTGGWNEQFF. CDR3 DNA sequence: TGCAGCGGAGGGACAGGGGGCTGGAATGAGCAGTTCTTC.

This clonotype has a handful of counts. This sequence joins TRBV6-2 or TRBV6-3 and TRBJ1-1; possible D gene TRBD1, 6 bases. Trimming removed 7 bases from V and 5 bases from J, with 17 bases in between. The CDR3 consists of 14 residues. Germline assignment: CDR1 MNHEY and CDR2 SVGEGT. CDR3 DNA: TGTGCCAGCAACGTACAGGGTCGCAGTACTGAAGCTTTCTTT. Translating gives CASNVQGRSTEAFF.

V usage is TRBV7-2 and J usage is TRBJ1-2, with D unresolved. CDR1 is SGHTA, CDR2 FQGNSA, per germline. V was trimmed by 2 bases and J by 3 bases, leaving 4 bases between them. The CDR3 has 12 residues. CDR3 bases: TGTGCCAGCAGCTTAAGGGACTATGGCTACACCTTC. This translates into CASSLRDYGYTF.

This clonotype was observed a few times. This chain uses TRBV27 with TRBJ2-7; no firm D call. Per the germline V gene, CDR1 is MNHEY and CDR2 is SMNVEV (reference sequence). The CDR3 totals 13 residues. Trimming pared 4 bases from V and 6 bases from J, leaving 13 bases between. CDR3 coding DNA: TGTGCCAGCAGTTGGGGTCGAGCGAGCGAGCAGTACTTC. Residues: CASSWGRASEQYF.

This clonotype was counted a few times. The chain combines TRBV28 with TRBJ2-1; D is ambiguous. The CDR3 loop spans 16 amino acids. V lost 6 bases and J 2 bases, leaving 17 bases between the germline ends. Per the germline V gene, CDR1 is MDHEN and CDR2 is SYDVKM. This CDR3 reads CASSPGSFNPYNEQFF. Here the CDR3 DNA reads TGTGCCAGCAGCCCCGGCTCCTTTAATCCCTACAATGAGCAGTTCTTC.

This clonotype has ten or more counts. This chain connects TRBV3-1 to TRBJ2-7, with D perhaps matching TRBD1 (5 bases). The CDR3 loop spans 14 amino acids. Germline assignment: CDR1 LGHDT and CDR2 YNNKEL (reference sequence). V lost 2 bases, J lost 2 bases, and 10 bases lay in between. CDR3 amino acids: CASSQPTATYEQYF. CDR3 DNA sequence: TGTGCCAGCAGCCAACCGACAGCCACCTACGAGCAGTACTTC.

Many counts were recorded for this clonotype. V is TRBV20-1 and J is TRBJ2-7; D remains unclear. The CDR3 sequence is 13 residues long. V dropped 0 bases and J dropped 3 bases, with 9 bases sitting between them. The V gene's germline CDR1 is DFQATT and CDR2 SNEGSKA (reference sequence). CDR3 nucleotide sequence: TGCAGTGCTAGAGACTTACACGACTACGAGCAGTACTTC. This encodes CSARDLHDYEQYF.

Points on this clonotype: A read error is possible here, since a much larger clone lies one base away. V and J are TRBV7-2 and TRBJ2-1; 8 bases line up with TRBD2. V trimming: 7 bases; J trimming: 11 bases; junction bases outside the gene matches: 16. Germline CDR1 and CDR2: SGHTA and FQGNSA. The CDR3 covers 15 residues. Here the CDR3 DNA reads TGTGCCAGCAACGATTGGGTAGCGGGAACAGATAAGCAGTTCTTC. This codes for CASNDWVAGTDKQFF.

DNA for the CDR3: TGTGCCTCCGGGAGGGGCCCTTTGAACACTGAAGCTTTCTTT. Its translation: CASGRGPLNTEAFF. The chain has TRBV19 and TRBJ1-1; weak D call: TRBD1 (5 bases). The CDR3 is made up of 14 amino acids. Germline values: CDR1 LNHDA, CDR2 SQIVND (reference sequence). With 11 bases removed from V and 0 bases from J, the gap between germline ends came to 16 bases.

The chain combines TRBV20-1 with TRBJ2-1; D uncertain. With 0 bases removed from V and 5 bases from J, the gap between germline ends came to 14 bases. The CDR3 runs 15 residues. Germline V CDR1 and CDR2: DFQATT, SNEGSKA (reference sequence). CDR3 in DNA: TGCAGTGCTAGAGATTCGGCAAAAGGAGACAATGAGCAGTTCTTC. Its translation: CSARDSAKGDNEQFF.

This clonotype was counted once. Lacking the conserved final phenylalanine or tryptophan, this CDR3 likely reflects a read error. The rearrangement links TRBV7-9 to TRBJ2-3; D call uncertain. The germline V gene encodes CDR1 SEHNR and CDR2 FQNEAQ (reference sequence). This CDR3 has 17 residues. V dropped 1 base and J dropped 3 bases, with 17 bases sitting between them. The CDR3 protein is CASSLVGKGALTDTQYL. As DNA, the CDR3 is TGTGCCAGCAGCTTAGTGGGGAAAGGCGCCCTGACAGATACGCAGTATCTT.

In the case of this clonotype: It may be a read error: a sequence one base away is much more abundant. Written as DNA, the CDR3 is TGTGCCAGCAGCTTAGTTCCTAGCGGGAGGTCGGCGCCCTACGGGCAGTACTTC. It codes for CASSLVPSGRSAPYGQYF. The gene calls are TRBV7-2 and TRBJ2-7, with TRBD2 matching over 11 bases. This CDR3 is 18 amino acids long. Germline assignment: CDR1 SGHTA and CDR2 FQGNSA. Variable domain in full (rest from reference TRBV7-2 and TRBJ2-7): GAGVSQSPSNKVTEKGKDVELRCDPISGHTALYWYRQSLGQGLEFLIYFQGNSAPDKSGLPSDRFSAERTGGSVSTLTIQRTQQEDSAVYLCASSLVPSGRSAPYGQYFGPGTRLTVT.

This clonotype was observed many times. The chain joins TRBV28 to TRBJ1-1; no definite D call. V was shortened by 2 bases and J by 2 bases, with 9 bases between the two germline ends. Germline CDR1 and CDR2: MDHEN and SYDVKM. There are 14 residues in the CDR3. CDR3 loop: CASSLRVANTEAFF. DNA for the CDR3: TGTGCCAGCAGTTTAAGGGTCGCTAACACTGAAGCTTTCTTT.

This sequence joins TRBV6-1 and TRBJ2-7, with 8 bases fitting TRBD1. This CDR3 contains 12 residues. Germline CDR1 is MNHNS and CDR2 is SASEGT. V lost 4 bases to trimming and J lost 12 bases; unmatched junction nucleotides: 8. The CDR3 coding sequence is TGTGCCAGCAGTGGGACAGGGACGCAGCTGTACTTC. Translation: CASSGTGTQLYF.

The CDR3 bases are TGTGCCAGCAGGGGAATCAGGGCGCTTGATAACACTGAAGCTTTCTTT. It yields the protein CASRGIRALDNTEAFF. The chain is built from TRBV19 and TRBJ1-1, with a weak D call TRBD1 (6 bases). V was pared by 9 bases and J by 2 bases, with 22 bases between. CDR1 is LNHDA and CDR2 is SQIVND in the germline V gene (reference sequence). CDR3 length equals 16 residues.

This clonotype appeared many times. The chain links TRBV11-2 to TRBJ2-1; weak D call: TRBD1 (7 bases). Germline V gene sequence: CDR1 SGHAT, CDR2 FQNNGV. The CDR3 spans 13 residues. With 5 bases removed from V and 6 bases from J, the gap between germline ends came to 11 bases. The CDR3 reads CASSQGGTNEQFF. The CDR3 DNA is TGTGCCAGCAGCCAGGGGGGTACCAATGAGCAGTTCTTC.

This clonotype showed up just a few times. The chain links TRBV7-9 to TRBJ2-3; 9 bases are shared with TRBD2. In germline, CDR1 is SEHNR, CDR2 FQNEAQ (reference sequence). The CDR3 has 16 residues. The V and J ends lost 2 bases and 3 bases, in that order; junction bases with no gene match: 6. CDR3 in DNA: TGTGCCAGCAGCTTATTGGCGGGAGGGCTAACAGATACGCAGTATTTT. Its protein product is CASSLLAGGLTDTQYF.

This chain links TRBV5-1 with TRBJ2-3; D is ambiguous. V lost 4 bases and J 6 bases, leaving 15 bases between the germline ends. The CDR3 runs 14 residues. In germline, CDR1 is SGHRS, CDR2 YFSETQ. The DNA for the CDR3 is TGCGCCAGCAGCCCCTCCTTAGGCGTGGATACGCAGTATTTT. It codes for CASSPSLGVDTQYF.

This chain links TRBV24-1 with TRBJ2-1; 7 nucleotides match TRBD2. The germline CDR1 and CDR2 sequences are KGHDR and SFDVKD. Germline trimming cut 5 bases from V and 3 bases from J; bases unmatched to any gene: 12. This CDR3 is 17 amino acids long. DNA for the CDR3: TGTGCCACCAGTGGCTCTAGCGGAAGCGGCCACTACAATGAGCAGTTCTTC. This translates into CATSGSSGSGHYNEQFF.